Listed below are T cell receptor beta chains from one sample, sequenced in a study of blood T cell repertoires in COVID-19. Libraries were prepared by immunoSEQ multiplex PCR; TCRdb keeps only in-frame clonotypes and omits some of them. The profile shows roughly 49,000 clones, 70% to 90% of them singletons. The sample taken for sequencing was peripheral blood. All receptors derive from a human donor in a cohort sampled during active COVID-19. Each CDR3 is given with its conserved first and last residue. The D gene is left open where the match is weak. Rows give clone size only sometimes, using once, few, many, or a class for an expanded clone.

>TRBV4-1|NA|TRBJ2-7|NA
CASSQDSAVWEQYF
TGCGCCAGCAGCCAAGATAGTGCCGTCTGGGAGCAGTACTTC
>TRBV4-2|NA|TRBJ2-5|NA
CASSQGNTSPQETQYF
TGTGCCAGCAGCCAGGGGAATACTAGCCCCCAAGAGACCCAGTACTTC
>TRBV27|NA|TRBJ2-3|NA
CASSLRGGTDTQYF
TGTGCCAGCAGTTTAAGGGGTGGCACAGATACGCAGTATTTT
>TRBV3-1/TRBV3-2|TRBD1|TRBJ1-1|NA
CASSRGGQGCAFF
TGTGCCAGCAGCCGCGGGGGACAGGGGTGCGCTTTCTTT
>TRBV5-1|TRBD2|TRBJ2-1|NA
CASSPSSGGAHNEQFF
TGCGCCAGCAGCCCCTCTAGCGGGGGGGCCCACAATGAGCAGTTCTTC
>TRBV9|NA|TRBJ2-1|NA
CASSPLTGGGEQFF
TGTGCCAGCAGCCCGCTGACGGGGGGCGGTGAGCAGTTCTTC
>TRBV20-1|NA|TRBJ1-2|NA
CSARGGGDTF
TGCAGTGCTAGGGGTGGGGGCGACACCTTC
>TRBV7-9|TRBD1|TRBJ1-6|NA
CASSFSTGGSPLHF
TGTGCCAGCAGCTTTTCGACAGGGGGTTCACCCCTCCACTTT
>TRBV19|TRBD1|TRBJ2-5|NA
CASSLGQAQETQYF
TGTGCCAGTAGTCTCGGACAGGCCCAAGAGACCCAGTACTTC
>TRBV10-3|NA|TRBJ2-1|NA
CAISEVTGEQFF
TGTGCCATCAGTGAGGTTACGGGTGAGCAGTTCTTC
>TRBV7-3|NA|TRBJ2-1|NA
CASSASNGEQFF
TGTGCCAGCAGCGCCTCAAACGGTGAGCAGTTCTTC
>TRBV29-1|NA|TRBJ2-4|NA
CSVTDSQNIQYF
TGCAGCGTGACGGACAGCCAAAACATTCAGTACTTC
>TRBV4-1|TRBD2|TRBJ2-2|few
CASSQPRGGGTGELFF
TGCGCCAGCAGCCAGCCCCGGGGGGGCGGCACCGGGGAGCTGTTTTTT
>TRBV7-8|NA|TRBJ2-1|NA
CASSLWVVGAQSHEQFF
TGTGCCAGCAGCTTATGGGTCGTTGGAGCCCAAAGCCATGAGCAGTTCTTC
>TRBV10-3|TRBD1|TRBJ1-1|NA
CAISGSTGRQGTEAFF
TGTGCCATCAGTGGTTCGACAGGGCGGCAGGGCACTGAAGCTTTCTTT
>TRBV29-1|NA|TRBJ1-2|NA
CSVRDRAELGYTF
TGCAGCGTAAGAGACAGAGCAGAGCTTGGCTACACCTTC
>TRBV7-3|TRBD1|TRBJ2-1|NA
CASSQKARGSHEQFF
TGTGCCAGCAGCCAAAAAGCCAGGGGGTCCCATGAGCAGTTCTTC
>TRBV29-1|TRBD2|TRBJ2-2|NA
CSAQGVAGVDGELFF
TGCAGCGCCCAGGGGGTAGCGGGAGTGGACGGGGAGCTGTTTTTT
>TRBV19|NA|TRBJ2-1|NA
CASSGLGAGDRDEQFF
TGTGCCAGTAGCGGCCTGGGGGCGGGAGACCGGGATGAGCAGTTCTTC
>TRBV10-3|TRBD1|TRBJ2-5|NA
CAIRGGQGAMETQYF
TGTGCCATCAGGGGAGGACAGGGGGCAATGGAGACCCAGTACTTC
>TRBV6-1|NA|TRBJ1-2|NA
CASSEVGANYGYTF
TGTGCCAGCAGTGAAGTGGGAGCTAACTATGGCTACACCTTC
>TRBV28|TRBD1|TRBJ2-3|NA
CASSLRQGAYDTQYF
TGTGCCAGCAGTTTACGACAGGGGGCGTATGATACGCAGTATTTT
>TRBV5-1|TRBD1|TRBJ1-1|NA
CASSLRQGTSVNTEAFF
TGCGCCAGCAGCTTGCGACAGGGGACCTCCGTGAACACTGAAGCTTTCTTT
>TRBV6-1|TRBD2|TRBJ2-5|NA
CASSESSGRSETQYF
TGTGCCAGCAGTGAATCTAGCGGGAGGTCGGAGACCCAGTACTTC
>TRBV30|NA|TRBJ2-6|NA
CAWSTGQLPSGANVLTF
TGTGCCTGGAGTACAGGGCAATTACCCTCTGGGGCCAACGTCCTGACTTTC
>TRBV2|TRBD1|TRBJ1-2|NA
CASSQDRVSDYGYTF
TGTGCCAGCAGCCAGGACAGGGTATCCGACTATGGCTACACCTTC
>TRBV12-5|TRBD2|TRBJ2-3|NA
CASGFHSGGRAPDTQYF
TGTGCTAGTGGGTTTCATTCGGGCGGGAGGGCCCCAGATACGCAGTATTTT
>TRBV19|TRBD2|TRBJ2-7|NA
CASSKGLAGDTYEQYF
TGTGCCAGTAGTAAGGGACTAGCGGGGGATACCTACGAGCAGTACTTC
>TRBV7-2|NA|TRBJ1-5|NA
CASSFNNQPQHF
TGTGCCAGCAGCTTCAACAATCAGCCCCAGCATTTT
>TRBV19|NA|TRBJ2-5|NA
CASSIDSQETQYF
TGTGCCAGTAGTATCGACAGTCAAGAGACCCAGTACTTC
>TRBV27|NA|TRBJ1-1|NA
CASSLLSSFLGGAEAFF
TGTGCCAGCAGTTTATTGAGTTCGTTCCTGGGGGGGGCTGAAGCTTTCTTT
>TRBV7-2|NA|TRBJ2-6|NA
CASSLVESGANVLTF
TGTGCCAGCAGCTTAGTAGAGTCTGGGGCCAACGTCCTGACTTTC
>TRBV30|NA|TRBJ1-2|NA
CAWSSGVGYTF
TGTGCCTGGAGTTCGGGGGTCGGCTACACCTTC
>TRBV4-1|NA|TRBJ1-2|NA
CASSQDRSRGSSNYGYTF
TGCGCCAGCAGCCAAGATCGGAGCAGGGGAAGTTCGAACTATGGCTACACCTTC
>TRBV7-9|NA|TRBJ2-3|NA
CASSLYLRDTQYF
TGTGCCAGCAGCTTATACTTGCGAGATACGCAGTATTTT
>TRBV5-6|TRBD1|TRBJ1-1|NA
CASSLDRGETEAFF
TGTGCCAGCAGCCTAGACAGGGGAGAGACTGAAGCTTTCTTT
>TRBV27|TRBD2|TRBJ2-1|NA
CASSFGTSVNEQFF
TGTGCCAGCAGTTTCGGGACTAGCGTAAATGAGCAGTTCTTC
>TRBV3-1/TRBV3-2|NA|TRBJ2-1|NA
CASSQVRRDEQFF
TGTGCCAGCAGCCAAGTTCGGCGGGATGAGCAGTTCTTC
>TRBV7-3|NA|TRBJ2-2|large
CASSSQSRELFF
TGTGCCAGCAGCTCGCAGTCGAGGGAGCTGTTTTTT